Listed below are T cell receptor beta chains from one sample, sequenced in a study of shared clonotypes between healthy human individuals. Profiled with immunoSEQ multiplex PCR; TCRdb holds only in-frame clones, not every one. The table includes 2 million to 3 million clones, 80% to 95% detected once. The sequenced sample was naive CD4+ T cells from PBMCs. The receptors originated from a man younger than 35 in good health. Some clones in this sample may be carry-over from other donors' samples. The CDR3 runs from the conserved cysteine through the conserved F or W. A D gene is named only where the DNA matches it firmly. Size is stated for part of the rows, as once, few or many counts, or as a class when the clone is expanded.

>-|TRBJ2-1|TRBV15|-
TGTGCCACCAGCAGAGTAAGCAGGGAGAATGAGCAGTTCTTC
CATSRVSRENEQFF
>-|TRBJ2-1|TRBV19|-
TGTGCCAGTAGTCCGCGCCGGGAGAGCTATGAGCAGTTCTTC
CASSPRRESYEQFF
>-|TRBJ1-1|TRBV28|-
TGTGCCAGCAGTCTACCTGGGGGTATGAACACTGAAGCTTTCTTT
CASSLPGGMNTEAFF
>-|TRBJ2-5|TRBV7-6|-
TGTGCCAGCAGCCTAGACCACCCCACTCGGTACTTC
CASSLDHPTRYF
>-|TRBJ2-1|TRBV28|TRBD2
TGTGCCACCAGACTAGCGGGAGATGAGCAGTTCTTC
CATRLAGDEQFF
>-|TRBJ2-2|TRBV5-1|TRBD2
TGCGCCAGCAGCTTCCTAGCGGGGAGCACCGGGGAGCTGTTTTTT
CASSFLAGSTGELFF
>-|TRBJ1-2|TRBV18|-
TGTGCCAGCTCCCCCACAGGTGACTATGGCTACACCTTC
CASSPTGDYGYTF
>-|TRBJ1-3|TRBV5-1|TRBD1
TGCGCCAGCAGCTTGTGGTCAGGGGGCGCCCCTGGAAACACCATATATTTT
CASSLWSGGAPGNTIYF
>-|TRBJ1-2|TRBV19|-
TGTGCCTCCGGCTATGGCTACACCTTC
CASGYGYTF
>-|TRBJ1-4|TRBV5-4|TRBD1
TGTGCCAGCAGTCCCGGGACAGCGGATGAAAAACTGTTTTTT
CASSPGTADEKLFF
>-|TRBJ1-1|TRBV7-9|-
TGTGCCAGCAGCTTACTACCTCTTAGTACTGAAGCTTTCTTT
CASSLLPLSTEAFF
>-|TRBJ1-1|TRBV7-9|-
TGTGCCAGCAGCTTGGAGGGCGGGTACACTGAAGCTTTCTTT
CASSLEGGYTEAFF
>-|TRBJ1-1|TRBV5-5|-
TGTGCCAGCAGCACCCCAGGTGCAGGGGAGGCAGCTTTCTTT
CASSTPGAGEAAFF
>once|TRBJ2-2|TRBV19|TRBD2
TGTGCCAGTAGTTCTCTAGCGGGTACCGGGGAGCTGTTTTTT
CASSSLAGTGELFF
>-|TRBJ2-4|TRBV30|-
TGTGCCTGGAGTGCTGGACTCGGGGTAGCCATTCAGTACTTC
CAWSAGLGVAIQYF
>-|TRBJ2-1|TRBV15|TRBD2
TGTGCCACCAGCCTCCCTTTGTGGCTAGCGGGAAGCAATGAGCAGTTCTTC
CATSLPLWLAGSNEQFF
>-|TRBJ2-5|TRBV5-1|TRBD1
TGCGCCAGCAGCTTGGTGGACAGGGGTGGAGAGACCCAGTACTTC
CASSLVDRGGETQYF
>-|TRBJ2-7|TRBV9|TRBD2
TGTGCCAGCAGCGTAGCTCCTAGCGGGGCTAACTACGAGCAGTACTTC
CASSVAPSGANYEQYF
>-|TRBJ2-3|TRBV9|-
TGTGCCAGCGCACGGGCGCTTAGCACAGATACGCAGTATTTT
CASARALSTDTQYF
>-|TRBJ2-2|TRBV11-2|-
TGTGCCAGCAGTCTCGGGCTCCCCACCGGGGAGCTGTTTTTT
CASSLGLPTGELFF
>once|TRBJ2-1|TRBV4-2|TRBD2
TGTGCCAGCAGCCCAGTCCCGCCGGGACTAGTAGTCGCGAATGAGCAGTTCTTC
CASSPVPPGLVVANEQFF
>-|TRBJ2-4|TRBV19|-
TGTGCCAGTAGTATAATCGCGTTGGGGAGATCGGAAGCCAAAAACATTCAGTACTTC
CASSIIALGRSEAKNIQYF
>-|TRBJ1-2|TRBV6-6|-
TGTGCCAGCATCCTACTGGGGGGCGACTATGGCTACACCTTC
CASILLGGDYGYTF
>-|TRBJ2-3|TRBV11-3|TRBD2
TGTGCCAGCAGCCTTGACACGGGACTAGCGGAACTCACAGATACGCAGTATTTT
CASSLDTGLAELTDTQYF
>-|TRBJ2-2|TRBV19|TRBD2
TGTGCCAGTAGTATCTCTGCGGGAGTTAACACCGGGGAGCTGTTTTTT
CASSISAGVNTGELFF
>-|TRBJ1-4|TRBV7-8|-
TGTGCCAGCCAACGGGGGAGGGACTTACGGGAAAAACTGTTTTTT
CASQRGRDLREKLFF
>-|TRBJ2-7|TRBV5-1|-
TGCGCCAGCAGCTCGACAAGCGGCTCCTACGAGCAGTACTTC
CASSSTSGSYEQYF
>-|TRBJ2-2|TRBV6-1|TRBD1
TGTGCCAGCACCACAGGGGGCCACGGGGAGCTGTTTTTT
CASTTGGHGELFF
>-|TRBJ2-5|TRBV2|TRBD2
TGTGCCAGCAGGGCCGCAAGAGGCGGGAGACCTCAAGAGACCCAGTACTTC
CASRAARGGRPQETQYF
>-|TRBJ2-2|TRBV9|-
TGTGCCAGCAGCGTAGATGGGCGCTTGGGGGCCGGGGAGCTGTTTTTT
CASSVDGRLGAGELFF
>-|TRBJ2-3|TRBV5-1|TRBD2
TGCGCCAGCAGCTTTGTACCTAGCGGGAACACAGATACGCAGTATTTT
CASSFVPSGNTDTQYF
>-|TRBJ1-5|TRBV6-5|-
TGTGCCAGCAGTGGACGGGACATCAATCAGCCCCAGCATTTT
CASSGRDINQPQHF
>-|TRBJ1-5|TRBV5-1|TRBD1
TGCGCCAGCAGCCTGGGGGACAGGGCCAATCAGCCCCAGCATTTT
CASSLGDRANQPQHF
>once|TRBJ2-3|TRBV9|-
TGTGCCAGCAGCGTAGGGGACCAGGCGGATACGCAGTATTTT
CASSVGDQADTQYF
>-|TRBJ1-1|TRBV5-5|-
TGTGCCAGCAGCCCGACCAGGGGCAGCACTGAAGCTTTCTTT
CASSPTRGSTEAFF
>-|TRBJ1-5|TRBV18|-
TGTGCCAGCTCACCGACGTTCAATAGCAATCAGCCCCAGCATTTT
CASSPTFNSNQPQHF
>-|TRBJ1-4|TRBV15|-
TGTGCCACCAGCAGAGATCGTCCACCAAATGAAAAACTGTTTTTT
CATSRDRPPNEKLFF
>-|TRBJ2-5|TRBV27|-
TGTGCCAGCAGTTTAAGGGGAGGGGGAGAGACCCAGTACTTC
CASSLRGGGETQYF
>-|TRBJ2-2|TRBV18|TRBD1
TGTGCCAGCTCACACACAGGGGGGAACACCGGGGAGCTGTTTTTT
CASSHTGGNTGELFF
>-|TRBJ2-5|TRBV18|-
TGTGCCAGCTCACCAGGATTACAGGGATCGGGGACAGAGACCCAGTACTTC
CASSPGLQGSGTETQYF
>-|TRBJ2-1|TRBV14|TRBD2
TGTGCCAGCAGCCAAGGCGGGACTAGCGGTAAACCCTACAATGAGCAGTTCTTC
CASSQGGTSGKPYNEQFF
>-|TRBJ1-4|TRBV7-9|-
TGTGCCAGCAGCTTAGGTGTCGGTACTAATGAAAAACTGTTTTTT
CASSLGVGTNEKLFF
>-|TRBJ1-1|TRBV5-5|-
TGTGCCAGCAGCCTCACTACAGGGCTCACTGAAGCTTTCTTT
CASSLTTGLTEAFF
>-|TRBJ1-1|TRBV19|-
TGTGCCAGTAGTATCGAAGGCGGGGGAAGGCCTGAAGCTTTCTTT
CASSIEGGGRPEAFF
>few|TRBJ2-2|TRBV7-9|-
TGTGCCAGCAGCCCTCGGACAGCGACTAACACCGGGGAGCTGTTTTTT
CASSPRTATNTGELFF
>-|TRBJ2-2|TRBV9|-
TGTGCCAGCAGCGTGGGACGAGGTGCCCTCCCCGGGGAGCTGTTTTTT
CASSVGRGALPGELFF
>-|TRBJ2-7|TRBV9|-
TGTGCCAGCAGCGTTGGGGTGGGGTCAGGGTACGAGCAGTACTTC
CASSVGVGSGYEQYF
>-|TRBJ1-2|TRBV27|-
TGTGCCAGCAGTTTATCAGGGGCCGTCAACTATGGCTACACCTTC
CASSLSGAVNYGYTF
>-|TRBJ2-7|TRBV5-1|-
TGCGCCAGCAGCCCGGACGGGGGGCTTTTTTGGTCCTACGAGCAGTACTTC
CASSPDGGLFWSYEQYF
>-|TRBJ1-3|TRBV5-6|-
TGTGCCAGCAGAATGCGGGGGGCTCTCTCTGGAAACACCATATATTTT
CASRMRGALSGNTIYF
>-|TRBJ1-3|TRBV7-2|-
TGTGCCAGCAGCGTCCAGGGGAGCGGAAACACCATATATTTT
CASSVQGSGNTIYF
>-|TRBJ2-5|TRBV18|TRBD1
TGTGCCAGCTCGCAGGCCGGGACAGGGGGCGCCGAGACCCAGTACTTC
CASSQAGTGGAETQYF
>-|TRBJ2-2|TRBV30|TRBD2
TGTGCCTCCCCATTGAATCCGGGACTAGCGGCAACCGGGGAGCTGTTTTTT
CASPLNPGLAATGELFF
>-|TRBJ2-1|TRBV9|TRBD2
TGTGCCAGCAGCGCCCGGGGGGGGACTAGCGGGAGAGAGGAGCAGTTCTTC
CASSARGGTSGREEQFF
>-|TRBJ1-3|TRBV28|TRBD1
TGTGCCAGCAGTTTACAGGGGGCTCGGTATGGAAACACCATATATTTT
CASSLQGARYGNTIYF
>-|TRBJ2-2|TRBV18|TRBD2
TGTGCCAGCTCACAGGGACTAGCCCGCGCCAGGACCGGGGAGCTGTTTTTT
CASSQGLARARTGELFF
>-|TRBJ2-5|TRBV18|TRBD1
TGTGCCAGCTCACCAGGGACAGAAGAGACCCAGTACTTC
CASSPGTEETQYF